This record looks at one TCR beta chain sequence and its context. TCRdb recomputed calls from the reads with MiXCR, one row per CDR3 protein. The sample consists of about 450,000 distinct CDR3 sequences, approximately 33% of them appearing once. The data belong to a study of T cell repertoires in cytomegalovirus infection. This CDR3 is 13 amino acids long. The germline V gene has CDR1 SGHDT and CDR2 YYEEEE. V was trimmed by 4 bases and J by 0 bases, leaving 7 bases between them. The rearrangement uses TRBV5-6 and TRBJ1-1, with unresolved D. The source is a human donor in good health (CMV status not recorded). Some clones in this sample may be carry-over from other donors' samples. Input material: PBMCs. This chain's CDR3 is CASSTAVNTEAFF. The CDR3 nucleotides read TGTGCCAGCAGCACGGCTGTGAACACTGAAGCTTTCTTT.